A single sample is the source of the 4 T cell receptor beta chains below, sequenced in a study of tumor-infiltrating lymphocytes in localized non-small cell lung cancer (dated by TCRdb to the early 2020s). Libraries were constructed by the immunoSEQ multiplex PCR assay. As stored in TCRdb, this immuneACCESS dataset retains in-frame rearrangements with V and J assigned. A fraction of the clones does not appear; measured against another copy, unresolved V genes explain less than half of the discrepancy, and the remainder lacks a known reason. The sample table records around 12,000 clones; more than 75% of these occur just once. 17% of the sample rests with the top ten. Sequencing used uninvolved lung tissue not adjacent to the tumor. These receptors came from a human donor with non-small cell lung cancer.

The chain couples TRBV6-5 to TRBJ1-2; 7 nucleotides match TRBD1. The germline V gene encodes CDR1 MNHEY and CDR2 SVGAGI. V lost 7 bases, J lost 5 bases, and 10 bases stayed unmatched. The CDR3 covers 14 residues. This CDR3 reads CASTTPGQVYGYTF. The CDR3 coding sequence is TGTGCCAGCACCACCCCCGGACAGGTTTATGGCTACACCTTC.

V usage is TRBV6-5 and J usage is TRBJ1-4; 7 bases line up with TRBD1. CDR1 and CDR2 (germline): MNHEY, SVGAGI. V lost 6 bases and J lost 3; bases outside the gene matches: 7. The CDR3 is 15 residues long. CDR3 sequence: CASSSRGQPNEKLFF. The DNA of the CDR3 is TGTGCCAGCAGCTCCCGGGGACAGCCTAATGAAAAACTGTTTTTT.

This chain connects TRBV28 to TRBJ1-2, with D maybe TRBD1 (6 bases). The CDR3 has 15 residues. CDR1 and CDR2 (germline): MDHEN, SYDVKM. V was pared by 3 bases and J by 8 bases, with 19 bases between. The CDR3 bases are TGTGCCAGCAGTTTGAGGGGGGCAGGTCTGTGGGGCTACACCTTC. The encoded protein is CASSLRGAGLWGYTF.

The chain employs TRBV9 and TRBJ1-1; TRBD1 is a possible D gene (6 bases). This CDR3 contains 15 residues. V lost 4 bases and J 0 bases, leaving 13 bases between the germline ends. CDR1 is SGDLS, CDR2 YYNGEE, per germline. CDR3 sequence: CASSTRQDMNTEAFF. The CDR3 DNA reads TGTGCCAGCAGCACGCGACAGGACATGAACACTGAAGCTTTCTTT.